At least ten counts were recorded for the clone carrying this TCR beta chain. The germline V gene encodes CDR1 SQVTM and CDR2 ANQGSEA. This CDR3 has 14 residues. The V end was cut by 0 bases, the J end by 2 bases, with 11 bases between. The data originate from a study of read filtering for tumor transcriptome and immune sequencing. The library was built from roughly 400 ng RNA with molecular barcoded adaptors for alpha/delta and beta/gamma chains. TCRdb re-analysed the reads in MiXCR, keeping a single row per CDR3 protein. The sample lists under 50,000 distinct CDR3 sequences, roughly 15% occurring once.

The V call is TRBV29-1, the J call TRBJ2-7, with D maybe TRBD2 (5 bases). The TCR comes from a donor at least 40 years old with multiple myeloma. The material sequenced was a population of CD138-negative cells sorted from bone marrow. This chain's CDR3 is CSVEDAGFAYEQYF. In DNA form, the CDR3 reads TGCAGCGTTGAAGATGCGGGTTTCGCCTACGAGCAGTACTTC.